This record covers a single T cell receptor beta chain. As yet, its antigen is unknown. The data were taken from a study of OX40 agonist ivuxolimab in advanced cancers. Study context: Prior anti-PD-1, anti-PD-L1 or anti-CTLA-4 therapy did not bar entry, and roughly 40% had some. One patient with hepatocellular carcinoma and two with cutaneous melanoma, three in all, had partial responses.

Germline lookup yields CDR1 LNHDA and CDR2 SQIVND (reference sequence). J lost 10 bases, V lost 7 bases, and 14 bases had no gene match. This CDR3 is built from 14 residues. Overall study results and limits: Patients who responded partially at 0.1-3.0 mg/kg showed clonal expansion ranking among the lowest. At 0.1 to 3.0 mg/kg, CD4+ and CD8+ blood T cells expanded clonally by week 6.

Profiled with immunoSEQ multiplex PCR; TCRdb holds only in-frame clones, not every one. The sample lists 80,000 to 85,000 clones; around 84% were seen once. The chain carries TRBV19 and TRBJ1-2, with TRBD1 identical over 8 bases. This specimen was CD4+ or CD8+ T cells sorted from blood, taken in a trial of the OX40 agonist ivuxolimab. The TCR sequence derives from an adult with an advanced solid tumor such as melanoma, head and neck, liver or kidney cancer. CDR3 loop: CASNHPGQVKDYTF. The DNA for the CDR3 is TGTGCCAGTAATCATCCGGGACAGGTGAAAGACTACACCTTC.